The clone carrying this TCR beta chain was found a few times. The data were taken from a study of blood T cell repertoires in COVID-19. Whole-study context: COVID-19 samples, acute and convalescent, were from the United States, Italy and Spain.

The method was immunoSEQ multiplex PCR; TCRdb's version includes in-frame clones alone and lacks a portion of them. Of some 130,000 clones in the sample, about 86% were seen once. The CDR3 contains 16 residues. Germline V CDR1 and CDR2: SGHTA, FQGNSA. Trimming took off 2 bases at V and 0 bases at J, with 11 bases between the two ends. The origin of this receptor is a man between 40 and 49 years old with acute COVID-19. Sequencing input: PBMCs or T cells enriched from blood (not recorded which). The chain employs TRBV7-2 and TRBJ1-5; tentative D call: TRBD1 (6 bases). The CDR3 region is CASSLRNRDSNQPQHF. CDR3 DNA sequence: TGTGCCAGCAGCTTAAGAAACAGGGATAGCAATCAGCCCCAGCATTTT. Filled out from reference TRBV7-2 and TRBJ1-5, the complete variable domain reads GAGVSQSPSNKVTEKGKDVELRCDPISGHTALYWYRQSLGQGLEFLIYFQGNSAPDKSGLPSDRFSAERTGGSVSTLTIQRTQQEDSAVYLCASSLRNRDSNQPQHFGDGTRLSIL.